A single sample is the source of the 9 T cell receptor beta chains below, sequenced in a study of CD8+CD57+ T cells in acquired aplastic anemia. Genomic DNA acted as the template from which TCR beta VDJ combination and CDR3 sequence profiling were carried out. TCRdb independently ran MiXCR on the reads; one entry per CDR3 protein. In the table there are under 200,000 distinct CDR3 sequences, under 70% of which are singletons. Sequencing was performed on sorted CD4+, CD8+, or CD8+CD57+ T cells (not recorded which) from PBMCs. These receptors all come from a human donor with severe aplastic anemia or a healthy control (not recorded which).

The chain employs TRBV12-3 or TRBV12-4 and TRBJ2-1, with 11 bases aligning to TRBD2. The CDR3 runs 17 residues. The trim removed 6 bases at V and 9 bases at J, leaving 16 bases unmatched. The chain's CDR3 is CASSITLAGGPSVEQFF. CDR3 nucleotides: TGTGCCAGCAGCATTACTCTAGCGGGGGGCCCCTCAGTTGAGCAGTTCTTC.

This clonotype was picked up a small number of times. The rearrangement uses TRBV12-3 or TRBV12-4 and TRBJ2-5; 7 bases are a match to TRBD1. This CDR3 has 19 residues. V shed 3 bases, J shed 4 bases, and the junction held 20 bases outside the gene matches. The CDR3 region has the DNA TGTGCCAGCAGTTTCTCACGGGTCTCCGGGACAGAGCTTGTAGAGACCCAGTACTTC. Amino acid sequence: CASSFSRVSGTELVETQYF.

A note on this clonotype: A much larger clone sits a single nucleotide away, making a read error possible. The rearrangement links TRBV6-5 to TRBJ1-5; no definite D call. Germline V lookup: CDR1 MNHEY, CDR2 SVGAGI. This CDR3 is 16 amino acids long. V was shortened by 8 bases and J by 6 bases, with 23 bases between the two germline ends. Written as DNA, the CDR3 is TGTGCCAGCGGTGAGCCCCTGCGGGGAGTGGGTCAGCCCCAGCATTTT. As protein: CASGEPLRGVGQPQHF.

With regard to this clonotype: Here the CDR3 omits its conserved ending phenylalanine or tryptophan, so a read error is the likely source. The rearrangement links TRBV25-1 to TRBJ2-7; D may correspond to TRBD1 or TRBD2 (5 bases each). CDR1 and CDR2 from the germline V gene are MGHDK and SYGVNS. This CDR3 is built from 14 residues. The germline V and J ends were trimmed by 4 bases and 4 bases, with 14 bases remaining between them. The DNA of the CDR3 is TGTGCCAGCAGTGTATCCCTGGGACGTTACGAGCAGTACTCC. This translates into CASSVSLGRYEQYS.

The CDR3 DNA follows: TGCAGTGCTAGGACTAGCGGGGGTACGCAGTATTTT. Amino acids: CSARTSGGTQYF. The V call is TRBV20-1, the J call TRBJ2-3; TRBD2 aligns across 12 bases. This CDR3 comprises 12 residues. The germline V gene encodes CDR1 DFQATT and CDR2 SNEGSKA (reference sequence). J gave up 8 bases and V 3 bases, and 0 bases lay outside the gene matches.

J is TRBJ2-7 and V is TRBV5-4, with 10 bases matching TRBD1. V was pared by 2 bases and J by 1 base, with 3 bases of the junction left unmatched. The CDR3 is made up of 15 amino acids. Germline values: CDR1 SGHNT, CDR2 YYREEE (reference sequence). The CDR3 protein is CASSFRDRGSYEQYF. The CDR3 bases are TGTGCCAGCAGCTTCCGGGACAGGGGATCCTACGAGCAGTACTTC.

The chain couples TRBV11-3 to TRBJ2-2; tentatively, D is TRBD1 or TRBD2 (5 bases each). The CDR3 consists of 19 residues. The V and J ends lost 5 bases and 0 bases respectively, with 22 bases between them. Germline-derived CDR1 and CDR2 are SGHNT and YENEEA. The CDR3 DNA reads as TGTGCCAGCAGCCCTGGCCGGGACGCAGAACTGTCGAACACCGGGGAGCTGTTTTTT. Translating it yields CASSPGRDAELSNTGELFF.

This chain uses TRBV7-9 with TRBJ2-6; D gene uncertain. Germline CDR1 and CDR2: SEHNR and FQNEAQ (reference sequence). The CDR3 is 12 residues long. The V end was cut by 5 bases, the J end by 13 bases, with 12 bases between. The CDR3 nucleotides are TGTGCCAGCAGCGCACTTTTGGTAGTCCTGACTTTC. It encodes CASSALLVVLTF.

This chain links TRBV29-1 with TRBJ2-5; either TRBD1 or TRBD2 may fit D (5 bases each). CDR1 and CDR2 (germline): SQVTM, ANQGSEA. The CDR3 runs 14 residues. V was clipped by 5 bases and J by 1 base, with 14 bases between them. The CDR3 region has the DNA TGCAGCGTTAAGTTGGTTGGGGGCCAAGAGACCCAGTACTTC. This sequence encodes CSVKLVGGQETQYF.